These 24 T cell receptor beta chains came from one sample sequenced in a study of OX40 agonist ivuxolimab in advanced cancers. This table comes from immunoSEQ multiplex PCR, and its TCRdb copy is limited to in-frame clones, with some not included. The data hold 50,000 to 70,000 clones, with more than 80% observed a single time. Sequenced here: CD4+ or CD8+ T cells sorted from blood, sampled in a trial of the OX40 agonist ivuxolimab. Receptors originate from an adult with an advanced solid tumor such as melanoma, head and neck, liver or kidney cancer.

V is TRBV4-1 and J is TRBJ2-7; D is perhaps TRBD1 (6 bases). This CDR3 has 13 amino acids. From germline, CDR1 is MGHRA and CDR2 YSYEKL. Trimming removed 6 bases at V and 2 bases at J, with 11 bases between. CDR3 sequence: CASSHPGAYEQYF. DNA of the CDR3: TGCGCCAGCAGTCATCCAGGGGCCTACGAGCAGTACTTC.

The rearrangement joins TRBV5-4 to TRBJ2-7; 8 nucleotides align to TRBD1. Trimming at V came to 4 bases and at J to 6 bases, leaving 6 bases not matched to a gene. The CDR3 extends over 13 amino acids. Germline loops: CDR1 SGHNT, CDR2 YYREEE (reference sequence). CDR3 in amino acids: CASSPWTGTEQYF. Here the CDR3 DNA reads TGTGCCAGCAGCCCCTGGACAGGGACCGAGCAGTACTTC. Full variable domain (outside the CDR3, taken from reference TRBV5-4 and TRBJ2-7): ETGVTQSPTHLIKTRGQQVTLRCSSQSGHNTVSWYQQALGQGPQFIFQYYREEENGRGNFPPRFSGLQFPNYSSELNVNALELDDSALYLCASSPWTGTEQYFGPGTRLTVT.

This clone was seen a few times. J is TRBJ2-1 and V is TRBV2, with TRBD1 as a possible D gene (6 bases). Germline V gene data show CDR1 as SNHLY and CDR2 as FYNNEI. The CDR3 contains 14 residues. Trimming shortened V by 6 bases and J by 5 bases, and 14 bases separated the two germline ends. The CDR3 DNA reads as TGTGCCAGCAGCGAAAGGACAGCAAACAATGAGCAGTTCTTC. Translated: CASSERTANNEQFF.

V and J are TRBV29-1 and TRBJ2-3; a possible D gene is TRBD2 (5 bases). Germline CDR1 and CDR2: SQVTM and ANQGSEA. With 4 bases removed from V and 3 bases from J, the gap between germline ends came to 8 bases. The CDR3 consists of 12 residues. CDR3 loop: CSVGRLTDTQYF. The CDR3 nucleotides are TGCAGCGTTGGGAGGCTTACAGATACGCAGTATTTT.

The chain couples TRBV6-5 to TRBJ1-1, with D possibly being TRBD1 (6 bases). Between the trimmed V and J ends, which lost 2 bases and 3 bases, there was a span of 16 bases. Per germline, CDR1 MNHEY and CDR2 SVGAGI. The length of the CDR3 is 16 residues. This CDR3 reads CASSYGTLDEDTEAFF. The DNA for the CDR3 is TGTGCCAGCAGTTACGGGACACTAGATGAAGACACTGAAGCTTTCTTT.

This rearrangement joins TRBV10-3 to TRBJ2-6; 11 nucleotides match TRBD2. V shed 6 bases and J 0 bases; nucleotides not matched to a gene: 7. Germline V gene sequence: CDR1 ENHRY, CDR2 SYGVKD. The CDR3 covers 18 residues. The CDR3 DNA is TGTGCCATCAGCCCGACTAGCGGGGCCGTCTCTGGGGCCAACGTCCTGACTTTC. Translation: CAISPTSGAVSGANVLTF.

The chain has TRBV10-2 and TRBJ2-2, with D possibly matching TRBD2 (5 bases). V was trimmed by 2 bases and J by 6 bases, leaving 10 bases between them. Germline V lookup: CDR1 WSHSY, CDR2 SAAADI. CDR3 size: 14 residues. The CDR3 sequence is CASSEPMRAGELFF. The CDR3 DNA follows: TGCGCCAGCAGTGAGCCCATGAGGGCCGGGGAGCTGTTTTTT.

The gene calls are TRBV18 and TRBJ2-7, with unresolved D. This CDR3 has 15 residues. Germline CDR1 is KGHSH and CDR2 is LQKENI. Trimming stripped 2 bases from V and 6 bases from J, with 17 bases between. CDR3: CASSPRVPLETEQYF. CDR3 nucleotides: TGTGCCAGCTCACCAAGGGTCCCACTGGAAACCGAGCAGTACTTC.

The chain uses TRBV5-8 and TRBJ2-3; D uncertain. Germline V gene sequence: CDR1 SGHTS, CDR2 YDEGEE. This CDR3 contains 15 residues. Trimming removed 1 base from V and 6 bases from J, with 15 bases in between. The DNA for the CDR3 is TGTGCCAGCAGCTTGTTCCTGGTTGGTGGGGATACGCAGTATTTT. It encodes CASSLFLVGGDTQYF.

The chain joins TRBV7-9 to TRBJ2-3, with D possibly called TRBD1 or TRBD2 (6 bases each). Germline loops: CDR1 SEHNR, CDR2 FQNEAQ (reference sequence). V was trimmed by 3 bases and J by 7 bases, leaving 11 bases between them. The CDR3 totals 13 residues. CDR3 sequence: CASSLGGGHTQYF. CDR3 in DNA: TGTGCCAGCAGCTTGGGGGGCGGACATACGCAGTATTTT.

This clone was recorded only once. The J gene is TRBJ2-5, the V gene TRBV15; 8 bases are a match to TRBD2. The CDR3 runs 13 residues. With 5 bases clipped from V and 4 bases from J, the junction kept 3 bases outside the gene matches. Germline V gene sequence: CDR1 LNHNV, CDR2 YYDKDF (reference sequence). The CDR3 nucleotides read TGTGCCACCAGCTTGCGGGGGGTAGAGACCCAGTACTTC. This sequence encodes CATSLRGVETQYF.

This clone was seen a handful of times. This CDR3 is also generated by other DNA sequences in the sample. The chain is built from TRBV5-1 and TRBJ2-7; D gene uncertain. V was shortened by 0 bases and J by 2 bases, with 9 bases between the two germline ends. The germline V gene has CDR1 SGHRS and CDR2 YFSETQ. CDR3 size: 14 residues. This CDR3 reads CASSLVSATYEQYF. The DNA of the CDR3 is TGCGCCAGCAGCTTGGTCTCCGCAACCTACGAGCAGTACTTC. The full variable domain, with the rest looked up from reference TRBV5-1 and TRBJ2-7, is KAGVTQTPRYLIKTRGQQVTLSCSPISGHRSVSWYQQTPGQGLQFLFEYFSETQRNKGNFPGRFSGRQFSNSRSEMNVSTLELGDSALYLCASSLVSATYEQYFGPGTRLTVT.

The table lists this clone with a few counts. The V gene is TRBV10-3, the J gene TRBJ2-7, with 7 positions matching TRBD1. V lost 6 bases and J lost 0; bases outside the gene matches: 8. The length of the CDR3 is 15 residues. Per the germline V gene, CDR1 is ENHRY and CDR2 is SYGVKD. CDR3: CAISERDRTSYEQYF. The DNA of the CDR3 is TGTGCCATCAGCGAAAGGGACAGAACCTCCTACGAGCAGTACTTC.

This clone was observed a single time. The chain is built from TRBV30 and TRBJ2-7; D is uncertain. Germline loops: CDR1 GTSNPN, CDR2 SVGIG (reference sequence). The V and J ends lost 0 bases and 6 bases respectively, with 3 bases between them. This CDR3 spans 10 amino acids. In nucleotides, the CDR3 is TGTGCCTGGAGTGTCATCGAGCAGTACTTC. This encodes CAWSVIEQYF.

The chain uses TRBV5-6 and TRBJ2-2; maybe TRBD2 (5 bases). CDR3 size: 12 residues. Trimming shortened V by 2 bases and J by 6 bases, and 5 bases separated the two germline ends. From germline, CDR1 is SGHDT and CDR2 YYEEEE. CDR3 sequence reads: CASSFGAGELFF. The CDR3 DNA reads TGTGCCAGCAGCTTCGGGGCCGGGGAGCTGTTTTTT.

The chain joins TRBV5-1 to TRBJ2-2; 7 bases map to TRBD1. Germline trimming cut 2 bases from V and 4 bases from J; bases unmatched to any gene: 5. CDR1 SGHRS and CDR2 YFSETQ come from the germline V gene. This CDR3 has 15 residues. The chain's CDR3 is CASSFRQGPTGELFF. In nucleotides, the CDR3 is TGCGCCAGCAGCTTTAGACAGGGACCCACCGGGGAGCTGTTTTTT.

The CDR3 nucleotides are TGTGCCAGCAGTTGGCCTGGACAGGCGAACGAAAAACTGTTTTTT. This encodes CASSWPGQANEKLFF. The chain joins TRBV6-4 to TRBJ1-4, with 7 positions matching TRBD1. The CDR3 sequence is 15 residues long. Germline V gives CDR1 MRHNA, CDR2 SNTAGT. With V trimmed by 5 bases and J by 8 bases, 11 bases remained unmatched.

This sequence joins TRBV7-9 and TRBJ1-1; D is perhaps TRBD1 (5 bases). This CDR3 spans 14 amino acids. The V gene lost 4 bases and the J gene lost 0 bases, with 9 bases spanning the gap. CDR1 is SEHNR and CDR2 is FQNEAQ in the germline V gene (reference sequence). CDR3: CASSSQGLNTEAFF. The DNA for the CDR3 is TGTGCCAGCAGCTCCCAGGGACTGAACACTGAAGCTTTCTTT.

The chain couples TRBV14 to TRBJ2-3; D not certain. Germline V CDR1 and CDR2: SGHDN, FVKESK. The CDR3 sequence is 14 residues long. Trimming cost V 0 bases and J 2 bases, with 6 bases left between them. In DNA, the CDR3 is TGTGCCAGCAGCCAAGAGGCGATCACAGATACGCAGTATTTT. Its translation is CASSQEAITDTQYF.

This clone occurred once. As DNA, the CDR3 is TGTGCCAGCAGCGTCGATTCGGGGAGCTCCTACAATGAGCAGTTCTTC. Translated: CASSVDSGSSYNEQFF. The V and J genes are TRBV9 and TRBJ2-1, with TRBD2 as a possible D gene (5 bases). Trimming stripped 2 bases from V and 0 bases from J, with 12 bases between. The CDR3 extends over 16 amino acids. The germline V gene encodes CDR1 SGDLS and CDR2 YYNGEE.

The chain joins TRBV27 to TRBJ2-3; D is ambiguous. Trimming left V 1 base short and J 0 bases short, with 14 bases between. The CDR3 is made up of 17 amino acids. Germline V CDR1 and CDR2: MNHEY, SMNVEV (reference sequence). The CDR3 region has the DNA TGTGCCAGCAGTTTATACGGCCGCCCCACTAGCACAGATACGCAGTATTTT. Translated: CASSLYGRPTSTDTQYF.

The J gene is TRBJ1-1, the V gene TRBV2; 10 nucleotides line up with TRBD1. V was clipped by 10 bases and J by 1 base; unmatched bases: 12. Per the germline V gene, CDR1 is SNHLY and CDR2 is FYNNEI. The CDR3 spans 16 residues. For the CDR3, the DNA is TGTGCCAACTTACCGGGACAGGGGTTGCGGAACACTGAAGCTTTCTTT. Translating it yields CANLPGQGLRNTEAFF. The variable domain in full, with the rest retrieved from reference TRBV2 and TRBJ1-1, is EPEVTQTPSHQVTQMGQEVILRCVPISNHLYFYWYRQILGQKVEFLVSFYNNEISEKSEIFDDQFSVERPDGSNFTLKIRSTKLEDSAMYFCANLPGQGLRNTEAFFGQGTRLTVV.

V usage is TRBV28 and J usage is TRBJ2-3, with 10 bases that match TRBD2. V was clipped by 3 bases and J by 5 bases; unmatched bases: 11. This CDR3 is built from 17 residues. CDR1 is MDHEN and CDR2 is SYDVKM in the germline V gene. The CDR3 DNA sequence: TGTGCCAGCAGTTTGGAGCCTAGCGGGAGTTTCGGAGATACGCAGTATTTT. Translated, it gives CASSLEPSGSFGDTQYF.

CDR3 loop: CASSTRDRIYEQYF. The CDR3, as DNA: TGTGCCAGCAGTACTCGGGACAGGATTTACGAGCAGTACTTC. The rearrangement uses TRBV2 and TRBJ2-7; TRBD1 agrees at 8 bases. Per the germline V gene, CDR1 is SNHLY and CDR2 is FYNNEI. The length of the CDR3 is 14 residues. J was trimmed by 4 bases and V by 5 bases; bases with no gene match: 7.